This T cell receptor beta chain emerged from a study of response to subunit inactivated influenza vaccine. This clonotype came up a few times. Its specificity is unknown. TCRdb re-called the RT-PCR reads with MiXCR, one entry per CDR3 protein. The sample records about 520,000 distinct CDR3 sequences, approximately 7.3% being singletons. Deletions cut 2 bases from V and 2 bases from J, with 12 bases between. From germline, CDR1 is MNHEY and CDR2 SVGAGI. This CDR3 has 15 amino acids. The study's findings and limits: Authors proposed each seasonal influenza vaccination draws in few new T cells.

This chain connects TRBV6-5 to TRBJ1-2, with a tentative D call TRBD1 (5 bases). This clonotype was sampled from a man between 45 and 75 years old who received an inactivated influenza vaccine. This material consisted of PBMCs from blood, taken less than 30 months after vaccination. CDR3 bases: TGTGCCAGCAGTTACGGGCGGGGCAGGAACTATGGCTACACCTTC. Amino acid sequence: CASSYGRGRNYGYTF.